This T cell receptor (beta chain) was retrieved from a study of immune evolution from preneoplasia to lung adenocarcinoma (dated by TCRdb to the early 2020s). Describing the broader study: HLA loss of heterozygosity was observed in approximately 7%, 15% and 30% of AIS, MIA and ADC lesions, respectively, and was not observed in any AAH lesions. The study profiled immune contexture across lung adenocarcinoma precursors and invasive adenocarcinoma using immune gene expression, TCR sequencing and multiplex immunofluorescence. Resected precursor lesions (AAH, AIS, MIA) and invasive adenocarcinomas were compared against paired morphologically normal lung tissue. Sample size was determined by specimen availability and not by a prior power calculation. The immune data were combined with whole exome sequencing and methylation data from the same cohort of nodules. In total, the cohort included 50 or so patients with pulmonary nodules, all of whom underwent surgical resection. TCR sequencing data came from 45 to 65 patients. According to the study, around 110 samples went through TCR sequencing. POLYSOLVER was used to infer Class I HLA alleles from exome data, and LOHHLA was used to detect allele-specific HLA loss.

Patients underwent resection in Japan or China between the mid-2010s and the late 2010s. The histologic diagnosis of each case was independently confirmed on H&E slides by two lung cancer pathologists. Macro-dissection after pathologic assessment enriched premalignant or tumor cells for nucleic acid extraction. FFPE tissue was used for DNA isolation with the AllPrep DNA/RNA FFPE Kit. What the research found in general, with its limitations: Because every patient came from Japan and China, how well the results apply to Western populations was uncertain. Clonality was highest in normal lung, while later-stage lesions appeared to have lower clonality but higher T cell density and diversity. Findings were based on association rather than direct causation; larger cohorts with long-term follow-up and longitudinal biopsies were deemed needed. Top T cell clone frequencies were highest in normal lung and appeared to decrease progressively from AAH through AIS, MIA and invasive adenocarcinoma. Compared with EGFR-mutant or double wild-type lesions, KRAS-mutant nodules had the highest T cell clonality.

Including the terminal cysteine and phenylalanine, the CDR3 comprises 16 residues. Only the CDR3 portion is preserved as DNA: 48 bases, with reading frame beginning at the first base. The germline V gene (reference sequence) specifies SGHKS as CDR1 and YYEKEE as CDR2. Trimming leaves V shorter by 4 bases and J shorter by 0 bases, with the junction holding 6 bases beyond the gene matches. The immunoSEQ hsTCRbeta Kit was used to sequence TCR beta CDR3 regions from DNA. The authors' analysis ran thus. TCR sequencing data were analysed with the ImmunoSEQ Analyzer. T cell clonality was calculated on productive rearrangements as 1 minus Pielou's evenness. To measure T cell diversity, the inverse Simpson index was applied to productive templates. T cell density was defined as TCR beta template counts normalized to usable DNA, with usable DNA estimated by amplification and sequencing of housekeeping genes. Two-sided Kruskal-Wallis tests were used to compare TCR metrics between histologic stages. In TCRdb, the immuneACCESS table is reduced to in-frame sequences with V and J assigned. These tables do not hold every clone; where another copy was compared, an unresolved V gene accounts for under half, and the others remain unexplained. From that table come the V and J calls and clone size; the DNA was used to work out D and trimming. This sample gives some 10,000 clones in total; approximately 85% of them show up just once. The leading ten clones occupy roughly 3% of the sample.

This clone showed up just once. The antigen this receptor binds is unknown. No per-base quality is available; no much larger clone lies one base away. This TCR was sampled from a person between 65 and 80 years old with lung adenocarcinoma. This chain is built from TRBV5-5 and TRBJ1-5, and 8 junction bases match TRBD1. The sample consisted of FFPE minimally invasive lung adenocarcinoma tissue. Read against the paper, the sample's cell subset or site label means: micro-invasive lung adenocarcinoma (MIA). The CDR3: CASSLTGTGSNQPQHF. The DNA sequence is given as TGTGCCAGCAGCCTTACCGGGACAGGTAGCAATCAGCCCCAGCATTTT.